Listed below are T cell receptor beta chains from one sample, sequenced in a study of blood T cell repertoires in COVID-19. Assay: immunoSEQ multiplex PCR; the TCRdb copy retains only in-frame clones and omits some. Of 150,000 to 200,000 clones listed, 85% to 90% were seen once; the top ten hold about 2.2%. The source material was PBMCs or T cells enriched from blood (not recorded which). The receptor source for this set is a woman aged 40 to 55 with acute COVID-19. Each CDR3 is given with its conserved first and last residue.

v_gene	j_gene	CDR3aa
TRBV30	TRBJ2-7	CAWSVKGGEQYF
TRBV28	TRBJ1-5	CASTTGGNQPQHF
TRBV3-1/TRBV3-2	TRBJ2-1	CASSLRSGRSYNEQFF
TRBV6-2/TRBV6-3	TRBJ1-1	CASSFPRTGANMNTEAFF
TRBV12-3/TRBV12-4	TRBJ1-5	CASSPDRGGAQHF
TRBV12-3/TRBV12-4	TRBJ1-3	CASSLRDTIYF
TRBV5-1	TRBJ2-1	CASSSGLAGASANEQFF
TRBV7-3	TRBJ2-2	CASSLGPGELFF
TRBV18	TRBJ2-7	CASAPAGTSGGEQYF
TRBV9	TRBJ1-2	CASSVGPGVDYGYTF